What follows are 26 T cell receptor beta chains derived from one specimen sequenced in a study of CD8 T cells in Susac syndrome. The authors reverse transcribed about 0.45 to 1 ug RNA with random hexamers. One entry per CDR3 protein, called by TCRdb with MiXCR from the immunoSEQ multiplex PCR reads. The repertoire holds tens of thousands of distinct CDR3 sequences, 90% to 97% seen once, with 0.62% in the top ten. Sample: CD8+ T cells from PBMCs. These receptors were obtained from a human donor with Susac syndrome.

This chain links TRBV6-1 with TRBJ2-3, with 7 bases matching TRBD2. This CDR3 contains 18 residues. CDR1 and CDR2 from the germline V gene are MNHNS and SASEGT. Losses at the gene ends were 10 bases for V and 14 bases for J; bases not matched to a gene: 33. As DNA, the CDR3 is TGTGCCACCCTTGGGGTGGCTCGATTAGCGGGCCAAGTGGGGCTGCGGTATTTT. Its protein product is CATLGVARLAGQVGLRYF.

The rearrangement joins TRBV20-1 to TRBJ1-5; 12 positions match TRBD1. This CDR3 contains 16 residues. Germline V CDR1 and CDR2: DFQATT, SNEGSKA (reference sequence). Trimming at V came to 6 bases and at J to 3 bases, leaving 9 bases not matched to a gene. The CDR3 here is CSAGTGGDPLNQPQHF. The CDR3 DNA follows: TGCAGTGCAGGGACAGGGGGCGACCCCCTCAATCAGCCCCAGCATTTT.

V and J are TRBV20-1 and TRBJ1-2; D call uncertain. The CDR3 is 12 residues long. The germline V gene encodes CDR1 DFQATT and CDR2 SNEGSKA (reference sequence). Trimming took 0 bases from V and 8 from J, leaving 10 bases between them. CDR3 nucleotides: TGCAGTGCTAGAGATCCCGGGGAGGGCTACACCTTC. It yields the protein CSARDPGEGYTF.

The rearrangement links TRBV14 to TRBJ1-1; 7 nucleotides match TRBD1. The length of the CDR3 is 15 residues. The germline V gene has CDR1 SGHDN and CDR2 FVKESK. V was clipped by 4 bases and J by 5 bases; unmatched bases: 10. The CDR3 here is CASSLRTGGRTEAFF. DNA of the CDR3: TGTGCCAGCAGCCTTCGGACAGGCGGGAGGACTGAAGCTTTCTTT.

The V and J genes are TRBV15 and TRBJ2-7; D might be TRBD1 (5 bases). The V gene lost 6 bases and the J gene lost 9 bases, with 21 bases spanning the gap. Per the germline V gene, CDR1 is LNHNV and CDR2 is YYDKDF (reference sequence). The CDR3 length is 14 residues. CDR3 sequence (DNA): TGTGCCACCAGTACTACAGGACCCGGACGAGTGCAGTACTTC. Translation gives CATSTTGPGRVQYF.

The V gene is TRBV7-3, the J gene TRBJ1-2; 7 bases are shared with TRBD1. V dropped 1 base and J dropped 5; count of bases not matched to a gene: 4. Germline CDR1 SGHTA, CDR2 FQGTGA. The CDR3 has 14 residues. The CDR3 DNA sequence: TGTGCCAGCAGCTTAAATGGACAGGAATATGGCTACACCTTC. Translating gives CASSLNGQEYGYTF.

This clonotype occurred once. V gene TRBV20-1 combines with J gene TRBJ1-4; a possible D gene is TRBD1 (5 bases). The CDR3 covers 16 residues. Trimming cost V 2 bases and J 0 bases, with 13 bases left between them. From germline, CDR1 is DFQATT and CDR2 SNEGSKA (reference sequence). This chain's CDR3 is CSARYGALATNEKLFF. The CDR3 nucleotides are TGCAGTGCTAGATATGGGGCTCTGGCAACTAATGAAAAACTGTTTTTT.

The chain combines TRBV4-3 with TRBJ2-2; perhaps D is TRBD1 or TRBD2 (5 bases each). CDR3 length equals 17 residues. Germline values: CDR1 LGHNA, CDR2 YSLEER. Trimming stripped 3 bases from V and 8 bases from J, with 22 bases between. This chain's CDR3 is CASSQIYRDLALGELFF. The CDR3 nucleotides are TGCGCCAGCAGCCAGATTTACCGGGACCTCGCTTTGGGGGAGCTGTTTTTT.

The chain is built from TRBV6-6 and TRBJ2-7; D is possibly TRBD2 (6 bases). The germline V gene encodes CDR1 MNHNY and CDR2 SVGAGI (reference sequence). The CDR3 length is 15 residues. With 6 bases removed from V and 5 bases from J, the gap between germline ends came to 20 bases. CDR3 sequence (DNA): TGTGCCAGCAGCCATGGGCGTTGGGGGGACCACGAGCAGTACTTC. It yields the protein CASSHGRWGDHEQYF.

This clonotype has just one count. CDR3 nucleotide sequence: TGTGCCAGCAGCGAGTACCTCGGCTACACCTTC. Amino acid sequence: CASSEYLGYTF. This chain connects TRBV13 to TRBJ1-2; D unresolved. V was cut by 5 bases and J by 8 bases, with 9 bases left in between. Germline loops: CDR1 PRHDT, CDR2 FYEKMQ (reference sequence). CDR3 length: 11 residues.

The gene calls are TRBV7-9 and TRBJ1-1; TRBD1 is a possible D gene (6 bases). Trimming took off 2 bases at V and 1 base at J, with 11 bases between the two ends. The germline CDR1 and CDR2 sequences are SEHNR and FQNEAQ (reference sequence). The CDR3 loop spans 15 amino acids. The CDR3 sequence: CASSLSGQQNTEAFF. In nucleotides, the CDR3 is TGTGCCAGCAGCTTATCCGGACAGCAGAACACTGAAGCTTTCTTT.

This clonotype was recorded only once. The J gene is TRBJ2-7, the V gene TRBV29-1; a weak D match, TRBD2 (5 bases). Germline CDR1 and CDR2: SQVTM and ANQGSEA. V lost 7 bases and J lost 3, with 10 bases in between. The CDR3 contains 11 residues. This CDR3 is CSAGENYEQYF. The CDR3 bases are TGCAGCGCCGGGGAAAACTACGAGCAGTACTTC.

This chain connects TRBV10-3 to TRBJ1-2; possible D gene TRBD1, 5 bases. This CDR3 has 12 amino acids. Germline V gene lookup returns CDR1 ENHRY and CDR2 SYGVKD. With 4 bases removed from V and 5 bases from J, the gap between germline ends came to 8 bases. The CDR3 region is CAISATAYGYTF. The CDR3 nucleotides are TGTGCCATCAGTGCGACAGCATATGGCTACACCTTC.

The CDR3 DNA is TGCAGTGCTAGTCAGACTAGCGGGGGGGGAAGCGGGGAGCTGTTTTTT. Translating it yields CSASQTSGGGSGELFF. The rearrangement uses TRBV20-1 and TRBJ2-2; 14 nucleotides match TRBD2. V shed 3 bases, J shed 7 bases, and the junction held 7 bases outside the gene matches. The CDR3 sequence is 16 residues long. The germline V gene encodes CDR1 DFQATT and CDR2 SNEGSKA (reference sequence).

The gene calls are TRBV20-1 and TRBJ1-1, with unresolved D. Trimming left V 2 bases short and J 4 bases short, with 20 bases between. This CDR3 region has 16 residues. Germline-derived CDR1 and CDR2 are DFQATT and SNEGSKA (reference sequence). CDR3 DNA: TGCAGTGCTAGATCGATTTCGAGGGAAATGGGCACTGAAGCTTTCTTT. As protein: CSARSISREMGTEAFF.

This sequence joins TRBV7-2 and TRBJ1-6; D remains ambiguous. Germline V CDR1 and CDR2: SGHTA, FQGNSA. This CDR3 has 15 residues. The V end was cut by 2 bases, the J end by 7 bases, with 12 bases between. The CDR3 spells CASSLTGPQNSPLHF. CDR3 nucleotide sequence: TGTGCCAGCAGCTTAACCGGGCCACAAAATTCACCCCTCCACTTT.

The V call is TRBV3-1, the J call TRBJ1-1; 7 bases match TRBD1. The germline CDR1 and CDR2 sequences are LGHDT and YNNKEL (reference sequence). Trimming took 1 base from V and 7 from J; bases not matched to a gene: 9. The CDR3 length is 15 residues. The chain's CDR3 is CASSQGIDRAYEAFF. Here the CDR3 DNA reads TGTGCCAGCAGCCAAGGAATAGACAGGGCTTATGAAGCTTTCTTT.

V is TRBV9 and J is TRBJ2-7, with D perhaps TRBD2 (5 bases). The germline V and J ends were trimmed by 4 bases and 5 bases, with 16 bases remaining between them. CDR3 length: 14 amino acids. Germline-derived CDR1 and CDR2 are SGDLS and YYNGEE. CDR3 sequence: CASSLFGVSDEQYF. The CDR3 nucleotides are TGTGCCAGCAGCCTATTCGGGGTTTCGGACGAGCAGTACTTC.

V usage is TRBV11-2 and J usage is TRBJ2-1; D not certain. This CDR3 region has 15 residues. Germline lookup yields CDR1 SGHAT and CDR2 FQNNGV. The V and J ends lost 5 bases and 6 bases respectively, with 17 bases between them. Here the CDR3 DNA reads TGTGCCAGCAGCCCCTTTGAGCTTCCAGGCAATGAGCAGTTCTTC. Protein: CASSPFELPGNEQFF.

The CDR3 is CASSLRRLSGDDEQFF. The CDR3, as DNA: TGTGCCAGCAGCTTGAGGCGGTTGTCGGGTGACGATGAGCAGTTCTTC. V is TRBV5-4 and J is TRBJ2-1, with D uncertain. This CDR3 has 16 residues. The ends were cut back, 1 base at V and 8 bases at J, with 19 bases in the middle. The germline V gene encodes CDR1 SGHNT and CDR2 YYREEE (reference sequence).

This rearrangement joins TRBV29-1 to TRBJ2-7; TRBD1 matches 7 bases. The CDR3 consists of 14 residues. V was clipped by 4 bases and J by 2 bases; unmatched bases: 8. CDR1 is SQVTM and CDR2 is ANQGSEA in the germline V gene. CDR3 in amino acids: CSVGAGQATYEQYF. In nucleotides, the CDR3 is TGCAGCGTTGGGGCCGGACAGGCGACCTACGAGCAGTACTTC.

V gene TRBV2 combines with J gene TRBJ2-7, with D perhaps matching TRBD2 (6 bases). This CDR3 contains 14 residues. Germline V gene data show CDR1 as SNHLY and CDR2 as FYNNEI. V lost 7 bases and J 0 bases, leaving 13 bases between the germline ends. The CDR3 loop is CASKPDGSSYEQYF. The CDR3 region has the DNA TGTGCCAGCAAACCGGACGGGAGCTCCTACGAGCAGTACTTC.

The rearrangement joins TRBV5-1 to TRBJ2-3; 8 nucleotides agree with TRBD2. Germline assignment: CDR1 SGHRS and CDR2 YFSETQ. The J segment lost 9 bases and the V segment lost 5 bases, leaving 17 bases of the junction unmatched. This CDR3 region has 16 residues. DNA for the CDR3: TGCGCCAGCAGACGGGAGGGGTTAACGAGCACAGGGACGCAGTATTTT. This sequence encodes CASRREGLTSTGTQYF.

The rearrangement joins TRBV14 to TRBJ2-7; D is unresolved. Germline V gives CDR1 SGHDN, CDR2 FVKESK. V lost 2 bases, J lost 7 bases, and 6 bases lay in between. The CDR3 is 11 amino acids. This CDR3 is CASSQFREQYF. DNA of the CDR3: TGTGCCAGCAGCCAATTTAGAGAGCAGTACTTC.

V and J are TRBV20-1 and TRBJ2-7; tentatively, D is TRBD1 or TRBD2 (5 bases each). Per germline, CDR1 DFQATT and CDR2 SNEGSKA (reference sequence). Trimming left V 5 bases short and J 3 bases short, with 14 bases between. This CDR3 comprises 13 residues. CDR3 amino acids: CSAQSWGSYEQYF. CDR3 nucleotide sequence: TGCAGTGCTCAGTCATGGGGGAGCTACGAGCAGTACTTC.

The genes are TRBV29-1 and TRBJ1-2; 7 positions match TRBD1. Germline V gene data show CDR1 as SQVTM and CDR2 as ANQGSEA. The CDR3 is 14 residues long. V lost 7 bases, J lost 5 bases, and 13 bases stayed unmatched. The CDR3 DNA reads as TGCAGCGCCTACGTCCTACAGGGGTTTTATGGCTACACCTTC. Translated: CSAYVLQGFYGYTF.